This T cell receptor (beta chain) originates from a study of blood T cell repertoires in COVID-19. The wider study: The samples span acute and convalescent COVID-19 from the United States, Italy and Spain. T cells, B-cell-depleted T cells, or PBMCs provided the cDNA or gDNA that served as material.

Original handling: Amplifying reference gene primers gave estimates of nucleated cell counts. The protocol was immunoSEQ multiplex PCR, while the TCRdb copy is restricted to in-frame clones and leaves out a portion. V and J calls and clone size are as listed in that table; D and trimming were resolved from the DNA. The table shows approximately 80,000 clones, with more than 85% occurring only once. This clone was counted between two and nine times. V dropped 4 bases and J dropped 3 bases, with 15 bases sitting between them. The CDR3 spans 15 residues. CDR1 and CDR2 (germline): MGHDK, SYGVNS. Sequencing was performed on peripheral blood. This receptor was identified in a man aged 35-49 years with acute or convalescent COVID-19. This rearrangement joins TRBV25-1 to TRBJ1-1, with D hard to call. As DNA, the CDR3 is TGTGCCAGCAGTGTGAGCACGACTGACTACACTGAAGCTTTCTTT. Protein sequence: CASSVSTTDYTEAFF.